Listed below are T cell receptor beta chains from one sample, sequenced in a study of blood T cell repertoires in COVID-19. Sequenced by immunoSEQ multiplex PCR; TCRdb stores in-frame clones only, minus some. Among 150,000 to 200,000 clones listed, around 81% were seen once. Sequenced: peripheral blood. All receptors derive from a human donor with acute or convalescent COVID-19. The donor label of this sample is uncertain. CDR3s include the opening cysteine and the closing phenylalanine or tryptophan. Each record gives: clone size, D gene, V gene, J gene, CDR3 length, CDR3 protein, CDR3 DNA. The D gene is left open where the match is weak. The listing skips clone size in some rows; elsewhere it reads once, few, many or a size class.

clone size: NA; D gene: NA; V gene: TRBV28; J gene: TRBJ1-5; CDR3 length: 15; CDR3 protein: CASRGTLYSNQPQHF; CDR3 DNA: TGTGCCAGCAGGGGGACACTTTATAGCAATCAGCCCCAGCATTTT
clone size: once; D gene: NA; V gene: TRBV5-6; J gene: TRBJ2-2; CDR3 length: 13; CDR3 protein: CASSLTGTGELFF; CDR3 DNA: TGTGCCAGCAGCTTGACAGGGACCGGGGAGCTGTTTTTT
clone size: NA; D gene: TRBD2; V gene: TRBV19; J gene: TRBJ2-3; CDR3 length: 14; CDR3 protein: CASSRGAGVDTQYF; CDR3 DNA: TGTGCCAGTAGTCGAGGGGCGGGAGTAGATACGCAGTATTTT
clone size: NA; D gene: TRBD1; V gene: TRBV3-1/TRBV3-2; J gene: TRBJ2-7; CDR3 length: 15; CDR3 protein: CASSLNWDSSYEQYF; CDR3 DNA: TGTGCCAGCAGCCTCAACTGGGACAGCTCCTACGAGCAGTACTTC
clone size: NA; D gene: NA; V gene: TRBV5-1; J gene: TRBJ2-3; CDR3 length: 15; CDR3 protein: CASNGNGLHTDTQYF; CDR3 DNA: TGCGCCAGCAACGGTAACGGACTGCACACAGATACGCAGTATTTT
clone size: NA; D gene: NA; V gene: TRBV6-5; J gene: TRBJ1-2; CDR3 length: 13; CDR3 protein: CASSYRGGYGYTF; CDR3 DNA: TGTGCCAGCAGTTACAGGGGGGGGTATGGCTACACCTTC
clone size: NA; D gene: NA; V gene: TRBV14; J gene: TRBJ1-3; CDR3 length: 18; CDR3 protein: CASSPQRVPSFSGNTIYF; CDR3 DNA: TGTGCCAGCAGCCCGCAGAGGGTACCCTCATTCTCTGGAAACACCATATATTTT
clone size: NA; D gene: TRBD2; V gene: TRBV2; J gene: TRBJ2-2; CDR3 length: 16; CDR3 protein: CASSEKTSGNAGELFF; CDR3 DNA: TGTGCCAGCAGTGAGAAAACTAGCGGGAACGCCGGGGAGCTGTTTTTT
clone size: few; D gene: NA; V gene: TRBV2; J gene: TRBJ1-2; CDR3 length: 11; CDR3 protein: CASSPGNGYTF; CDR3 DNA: TGTGCCAGCAGTCCAGGGAATGGCTACACCTTC
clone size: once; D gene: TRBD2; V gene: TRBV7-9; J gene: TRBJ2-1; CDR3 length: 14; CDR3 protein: CASSLALAGNEQFF; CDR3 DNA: TGTGCCAGCAGCTTAGCGCTAGCGGGTAATGAGCAGTTCTTC
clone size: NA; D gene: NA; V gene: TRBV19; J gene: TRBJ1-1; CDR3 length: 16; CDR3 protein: CASSVGGAFSYTEAFF; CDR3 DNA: TGTGCCAGTAGTGTAGGTGGGGCTTTTTCTTACACTGAAGCTTTCTTT
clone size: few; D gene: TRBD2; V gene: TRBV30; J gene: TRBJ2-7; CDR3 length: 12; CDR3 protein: CAWARSGGEQYF; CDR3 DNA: TGTGCCTGGGCGCGTAGCGGGGGCGAGCAGTACTTC